This T cell receptor (beta chain) was obtained from a study of siplizumab effects on memory and regulatory T cells. Unstimulated naive, memory, effector memory and TEMRA subsets from three donor pairs have been sequenced, the authors report. Sequencing was performed with immunoSEQ multiplex PCR; in TCRdb, only in-frame clones are kept and a portion is missing. This table has about 56,000 clones, over 95% appearing once. General study points: Major contributors to the alloresponse seemed to be naive T cells, which also appeared more diverse than memory cells. Unstimulated subset assignment was obtained for only a minor fraction of alloreactive clones. Alloreactive sequences traceable to unstimulated CD4+ memory cells were significantly reduced by siplizumab.

Worth noting for this clone: Its antigen is undetermined.

The germline V and J ends were trimmed by 0 bases and 1 base, with 10 bases remaining between them. The CDR3 contains 15 residues. Germline-derived CDR1 and CDR2 are MGHRA and YSYEKL. This TCR was recovered from a human donor in good health. Input material: naive CD8+ T cells sorted from blood. V gene TRBV4-1 combines with J gene TRBJ2-7, with no clear D. The CDR3 is CASSQDTGSSYEQYF. The DNA of the CDR3 is TGCGCCAGCAGCCAAGATACTGGCTCATCCTACGAGCAGTACTTC.